A selection of T cell receptor beta chains follows, all from one sample in a study of PD-1 blockade in classical Hodgkin lymphoma. The data were produced by immunoSEQ multiplex PCR, yet TCRdb's version contains in-frame clones alone and is incomplete. The sample carries about 43,000 clones, over 65% recorded once. The sample here was peripheral blood mononuclear cells (PBMCs), taken before the second cycle of nivolumab. Receptor source: a human donor with classical Hodgkin lymphoma. Each CDR3 is given with its conserved first and last residue. The D gene is left open where the match is weak. Size is omitted from some rows. Given values are once, few, many or a class for expanded clones.

v_gene,d_gene,j_gene,abundance,CDR3nt,CDR3aa
TRBV6-1,NA,TRBJ2-3,NA,TGTGCCAGCAGTTTCCCCGCAGATACGCAGTATTTT,CASSFPADTQYF
TRBV11-1,NA,TRBJ2-7,NA,TGTGCCAGCAGCTTAGCCCCTCGGGACGAGCAGTACTTC,CASSLAPRDEQYF
TRBV28,NA,TRBJ1-1,NA,TGTGCCAGCAGTTTATCCTCTATCACTGAAGCTTTCTTT,CASSLSSITEAFF
TRBV19,NA,TRBJ1-1,NA,TGTGCCAGTAGGCTAAGCTCGGGCGACATGAACACTGAAGCTTTCTTT,CASRLSSGDMNTEAFF
TRBV27,NA,TRBJ2-7,NA,TGTGCCAGCAGTTTATGGCAGGGGAGCTACGAGCAGTACTTC,CASSLWQGSYEQYF
TRBV7-8,NA,TRBJ1-5,few,TGTGCCAGCAGCTTAGCTCCGGCAGCAAATCAGCCCCAGCATTTT,CASSLAPAANQPQHF
TRBV9,NA,TRBJ2-7,NA,TGTGCCAGTAGCGGGGGGACAGGGAGGACCTACGAGCAGTACTTC,CASSGGTGRTYEQYF
TRBV7-6,NA,TRBJ2-3,NA,TGTGCCAGCAGCTATAGGGCTAAACTAAGCACAGATACGCAGTATTTT,CASSYRAKLSTDTQYF
TRBV7-9,NA,TRBJ1-1,NA,TGTGCCAGCAGCCCCTCGGCAAGGGGGACTGAAGCTTTCTTT,CASSPSARGTEAFF
TRBV18,TRBD2,TRBJ2-5,NA,TGTGCCAGCTCACAGACTAGCGTGGAGACCCAGTACTTC,CASSQTSVETQYF
TRBV15,NA,TRBJ2-3,NA,TGTGCCACCAGCAGAGAACAAGCGTCCTACACAGATACGCAGTATTTT,CATSREQASYTDTQYF
TRBV19,TRBD1,TRBJ2-3,NA,TGTGCCAGTAGTCTCAGACAGGGATCCACAGATACGCAGTATTTT,CASSLRQGSTDTQYF
TRBV5-6,TRBD1,TRBJ2-2,few,TGTGCCAGCAGCCCAATACCGGGACAGGGGGTTGGCGGGGAGCTGTTTTTT,CASSPIPGQGVGGELFF
TRBV4-1,NA,TRBJ1-3,NA,TGCGCCAGCAGCCAAGGTGGAAACACCATATATTTT,CASSQGGNTIYF